In this sample, the clone carrying this T cell receptor (beta chain) turned up a few times. Its antigen remains unknown. J gave up 4 bases and V 0 bases, and 7 bases lay outside the gene matches. Germline values: CDR1 GTSNPN, CDR2 SVGIG (reference sequence). This CDR3 region has 16 residues. This sample stems from a study of cytomegalovirus exposure and HLA in healthy donors. Primers for the PCR totalled 60 Vbeta and 13 Jbeta. The table came from immunoSEQ multiplex PCR; TCRdb's copy has only in-frame clones and leaves some out. The data contain about 82,000 clones, over 9% of them singletons. Findings and limits, study-wide: Later, an analysis showed that TCR beta chains associated with HLA were more clonally expanded than others that were equally common. Reports indicated that the classifier achieved high specificity and sensitivity in diagnosing cytomegalovirus status.

This chain links TRBV30 with TRBJ1-5, with 9 bases lining up with TRBD1. The TCR sequence derives from a man in his 60s in good health and CMV-seropositive. Sequencing used PBMCs. The CDR3 nucleotides are TGTGCCTGGAGTGTACCCACGACAGGGGGGAATCAGCCCCAGCATTTT. Its protein is CAWSVPTTGGNQPQHF.